These 31 T cell receptor beta chains were all obtained from the same sample, sequenced in a study of blood T cell repertoires in COVID-19. Profiled with immunoSEQ multiplex PCR; TCRdb holds only in-frame clones, not every one. Of fewer than 20,000 clones in the sample, 80% to 95% were seen once. The sequenced sample was peripheral blood. Receptors originate from a woman aged 45-60 years with active COVID-19.

This clone is classed as medium-sized. V is TRBV30 and J is TRBJ2-2, with D perhaps TRBD2 (6 bases). V lost 2 bases to trimming and J lost 6 bases, with 10 bases between them. Per the germline V gene, CDR1 is GTSNPN and CDR2 is SVGIG (reference sequence). The CDR3 totals 13 residues. The CDR3 here is CAWSRVAAGELFF. As DNA, the CDR3 is TGTGCCTGGAGTAGGGTAGCGGCCGGGGAGCTGTTTTTT.

This rearrangement joins TRBV28 to TRBJ2-3, with TRBD2 identical over 7 bases. The J segment lost 4 bases and the V segment lost 6 bases, leaving 10 bases of the junction unmatched. The CDR3 is 15 residues long. Per germline, CDR1 MDHEN and CDR2 SYDVKM. Written as DNA, the CDR3 is TGTGCCAGCAGCGCCGCGGGCGGGAGCGCAGATACGCAGTATTTT. Translated, it gives CASSAAGGSADTQYF.

The chain has TRBV5-1 and TRBJ2-5, with 9 positions matching TRBD2. The CDR3 spans 15 residues. The V gene end was trimmed by 4 bases and the J gene end by 5 bases; junction bases not matched to a gene: 9. Germline V gives CDR1 SGHRS, CDR2 YFSETQ. DNA for the CDR3: TGCGCCAGCAGCATCACCGGGACTAGCCAGGAGACCCAGTACTTC. Residues: CASSITGTSQETQYF.

In DNA form, the CDR3 reads TGTGCCAGCAGCCAAAGCCGGCAGGGGGAAGCTTTCTTT. This sequence encodes CASSQSRQGEAFF. The chain employs TRBV3-1 (or the pseudogene TRBV3-2) and TRBJ1-1; possibly TRBD1 for D (6 bases). The CDR3 totals 13 residues. The germline V and J ends were trimmed by 2 bases and 8 bases, with 12 bases remaining between them. Looked up from germline, CDR1 is LGHDT and CDR2 is YNNKEL (reference sequence).

This sequence joins TRBV24-1 and TRBJ2-1; 7 nucleotides line up with TRBD1. Germline values: CDR1 KGHDR, CDR2 SFDVKD. V dropped 1 base and J dropped 5; count of bases not matched to a gene: 4. The CDR3 spans 15 residues. The CDR3 is CATSDFRTGDNEQFF. The CDR3 DNA follows: TGTGCCACCAGTGATTTCCGGACAGGTGACAATGAGCAGTTCTTC.

The chain carries TRBV4-2 and TRBJ1-5; 7 nucleotides match TRBD1. CDR1 is LGHNA and CDR2 is YNFKEQ in the germline V gene. This CDR3 has 16 amino acids. The V segment lost 0 bases and the J segment 3 bases; nucleotides outside the gene matches: 5. CDR3 DNA sequence: TGTGCCAGCAGCCAAGATCCCGACAGGGACAATCAGCCCCAGCATTTT. It codes for CASSQDPDRDNQPQHF.

The chain is built from TRBV27 and TRBJ2-7; 7 bases align to TRBD1. The germline V gene has CDR1 MNHEY and CDR2 SMNVEV (reference sequence). The CDR3 extends over 15 amino acids. V trimming: 4 bases; J trimming: 5 bases; junction bases outside the gene matches: 11. CDR3 nucleotides: TGTGCCAGCAGTTCCCGACAGGGAATTGGCCACGAGCAGTACTTC. Encoded protein: CASSSRQGIGHEQYF.

The chain recombines TRBV19 with TRBJ2-1; the match to TRBD2 covers 8 bases. Trimming removed 0 bases from V and 10 bases from J; junction bases left unmatched: 11. The CDR3 consists of 16 residues. Germline CDR1 reads LNHDA; CDR2 reads SQIVND (reference sequence). The CDR3 loop reads CASSIESGRPEGEQFF. DNA of the CDR3: TGTGCCAGTAGTATAGAGAGCGGGAGACCCGAGGGGGAGCAGTTCTTC.

This clone appeared once. The V and J genes are TRBV19 and TRBJ1-2, with D maybe TRBD1 (5 bases). V lost 9 bases to trimming and J lost 1 base, with 12 bases between them. Germline CDR1 and CDR2: LNHDA and SQIVND (reference sequence). The CDR3 loop spans 13 amino acids. This CDR3 reads CASGHPLNYGYTF. CDR3 DNA sequence: TGTGCCAGCGGACACCCGCTTAACTATGGCTACACCTTC. The variable domain in full, completed from reference TRBV19 and TRBJ1-2, reads DGGITQSPKYLFRKEGQNVTLSCEQNLNHDAMYWYRQDPGQGLRLIYYSQIVNDFQKGDIAEGYSVSREKKESFPLTVTSAQKNPTAFYLCASGHPLNYGYTFGSGTRLTVV.

The gene calls are TRBV5-1 and TRBJ2-3; 11 positions agree with TRBD1. Per germline, CDR1 SGHRS and CDR2 YFSETQ. The J segment lost 6 bases and the V segment lost 0 bases, leaving 3 bases of the junction unmatched. The CDR3 is 15 residues long. CDR3 in amino acids: CASSLGGQGADTQYF. CDR3 DNA: TGCGCCAGCAGCTTGGGCGGACAGGGGGCTGATACGCAGTATTTT.

The V and J genes are TRBV6-5 and TRBJ2-7; 8 bases map to TRBD1. CDR1 MNHEY and CDR2 SVGAGI come from the germline V gene. The V segment lost 8 bases and the J segment 5 bases; nucleotides outside the gene matches: 8. The CDR3 runs to 13 residues. CDR3 coding DNA: TGTGCCAGCTCCAGGACAGGGACGGACGAGCAGTACTTC. Protein product: CASSRTGTDEQYF.

The chain couples TRBV28 to TRBJ1-2, with D possibly matching TRBD1 (6 bases). Between the trimmed V and J ends, which lost 3 bases and 5 bases, there was a span of 19 bases. CDR3 length: 16 amino acids. Germline values: CDR1 MDHEN, CDR2 SYDVKM. CDR3 loop: CASSFFGGYLSYGYTF. CDR3 coding DNA: TGTGCCAGCAGTTTTTTTGGGGGCTACCTAAGTTATGGCTACACCTTC.

The chain couples TRBV5-1 to TRBJ2-3, with 12 positions matching TRBD2. CDR1 is SGHRS and CDR2 is YFSETQ in the germline V gene. J gave up 1 base and V 0 bases, and 9 bases lay outside the gene matches. This CDR3 has 19 residues. CDR3 bases: TGCGCCAGCAGCTTGGCCCTAGCGGGAGGGTGGCGAGGCACAGATACGCAGTATTTT. Its protein product is CASSLALAGGWRGTDTQYF.

This clone was counted a single time. V is TRBV28 and J is TRBJ2-7, with 8 positions matching TRBD1. The CDR3 length is 15 residues. Germline CDR1 reads MDHEN; CDR2 reads SYDVKM. V lost 2 bases and J lost 0; bases outside the gene matches: 3. The CDR3: CASSLDGQGSYEQYF. The CDR3 DNA reads as TGTGCCAGCAGTTTAGACGGACAGGGCTCCTACGAGCAGTACTTC. The variable domain in full, completed from reference TRBV28 and TRBJ2-7, reads DVKVTQSSRYLVKRTGEKVFLECVQDMDHENMFWYRQDPGLGLRLIYFSYDVKMKEKGDIPEGYSVSREKKERFSLILESASTNQTSMYLCASSLDGQGSYEQYFGPGTRLTVT.

The rearrangement uses TRBV11-2 and TRBJ2-1; TRBD1 might be the D (5 bases). V was trimmed by 5 bases and J by 4 bases, leaving 15 bases between them. The CDR3 length is 15 residues. In germline, CDR1 is SGHAT, CDR2 FQNNGV. DNA for the CDR3: TGTGCCAGCAGCCTCGGTAAGGGGCCTTACAATGAGCAGTTCTTC. As protein: CASSLGKGPYNEQFF.

The gene calls are TRBV2 and TRBJ2-5; TRBD1 might be the D (5 bases). Germline CDR1 is SNHLY and CDR2 is FYNNEI. Trimming stripped 6 bases from V and 5 bases from J, with 7 bases between. The CDR3 extends over 11 amino acids. The CDR3 is CASRQEETQYF. In DNA, the CDR3 is TGTGCCAGCAGACAGGAGGAGACCCAGTACTTC. The variable domain in full, with the rest retrieved from reference TRBV2 and TRBJ2-5, is EPEVTQTPSHQVTQMGQEVILRCVPISNHLYFYWYRQILGQKVEFLVSFYNNEISEKSEIFDDQFSVERPDGSNFTLKIRSTKLEDSAMYFCASRQEETQYFGPGTRLLVL.

The V call is TRBV19, the J call TRBJ1-1; the D gene is possibly TRBD1 (6 bases). Trimming stripped 5 bases from V and 1 base from J, with 17 bases between. Germline V gives CDR1 LNHDA, CDR2 SQIVND (reference sequence). The CDR3 length is 16 residues. The CDR3 loop is CASSRGQGFSNTEAFF. CDR3 nucleotide sequence: TGTGCCAGTAGTCGAGGTCAGGGGTTCTCGAACACTGAAGCTTTCTTT.

This sequence joins TRBV11-1 and TRBJ2-7, with 8 positions matching TRBD1. The CDR3 has 16 amino acids. Germline loops: CDR1 SGHAT, CDR2 FQDESV (reference sequence). J was trimmed by 0 bases and V by 2 bases; bases with no gene match: 6. CDR3 in amino acids: CASSLNHRGSSYEQYF. CDR3 bases: TGTGCCAGCAGCTTAAATCACAGGGGGAGCTCCTACGAGCAGTACTTC. The variable domain in full, completed from reference TRBV11-1 and TRBJ2-7, reads EAEVAQSPRYKITEKSQAVAFWCDPISGHATLYWYRQILGQGPELLVQFQDESVVDDSQLPKDRFSAERLKGVDSTLKIQPAELGDSAMYLCASSLNHRGSSYEQYFGPGTRLTVT.

The genes are TRBV16 and TRBJ1-3; TRBD1 agrees at 8 bases. Trimming at V came to 2 bases and at J to 0 bases, leaving 6 bases not matched to a gene. The CDR3 runs to 17 residues. Germline assignment: CDR1 KGHSY and CDR2 FQNENV. CDR3 region: CASSQPHRGDSGNTIYF. Written as DNA, the CDR3 is TGTGCCAGCAGCCAACCTCACAGGGGGGACTCTGGAAACACCATATATTTT.

The V call is TRBV7-8, the J call TRBJ2-1; TRBD1 agrees at 8 bases. With 1 base clipped from V and 15 bases from J, the junction kept 11 bases outside the gene matches. The V gene's germline CDR1 is SGHVS and CDR2 FQNEAQ. This CDR3 is built from 14 residues. Written as DNA, the CDR3 is TGTGCCAGCAGCTTAGGGGGTACAGGGGGTCCCTCGTTCTTC. It codes for CASSLGGTGGPSFF.

The V and J genes are TRBV7-9 and TRBJ2-7; D ambiguous. This CDR3 region has 12 residues. V shed 1 base and J shed 3 bases, with 4 bases lying between them. Germline lookup yields CDR1 SEHNR and CDR2 FQNEAQ (reference sequence). CDR3 DNA: TGTGCCAGCAGCTTAGACATCTACGAGCAGTACTTC. It specifies CASSLDIYEQYF.

The chain couples TRBV30 to TRBJ1-2, with TRBD1 matching over 7 bases. The CDR3 length is 12 residues. V dropped 5 bases and J dropped 0; count of bases not matched to a gene: 0. CDR1 is GTSNPN, CDR2 SVGIG, per germline (reference sequence). The CDR3 here is CAWGQANYGYTF. The CDR3 DNA reads as TGTGCCTGGGGACAGGCTAACTATGGCTACACCTTC.

This chain links TRBV5-1 with TRBJ2-1; 8 bases line up with TRBD1. The CDR3 spans 17 residues. The V gene end was trimmed by 5 bases and the J gene end by 5 bases; junction bases not matched to a gene: 15. Germline V lookup: CDR1 SGHRS, CDR2 YFSETQ. The CDR3 DNA sequence: TGCGCCAGCAGTATCCTCTCCTTGACAGGGGCCCACAATGAGCAGTTCTTC. It codes for CASSILSLTGAHNEQFF.

The count of this clone is one. The rearrangement uses TRBV4-1 and TRBJ2-3; 7 bases line up with TRBD1. Trimming took 0 bases from V and 4 from J; bases not matched to a gene: 7. The germline CDR1 and CDR2 sequences are MGHRA and YSYEKL. The CDR3 length is 16 residues. The DNA of the CDR3 is TGCGCCAGCAGCCAAGACCCCCTAGGGACAGCAGATACGCAGTATTTT. Translating it yields CASSQDPLGTADTQYF.

The chain recombines TRBV7-2 with TRBJ1-2, with a possible D match to TRBD1 (6 bases). Germline V gene sequence: CDR1 SGHTA, CDR2 FQGNSA. V lost 5 bases and J lost 4, with 14 bases in between. The CDR3 covers 14 residues. CDR3 residues: CASSVQGRGYGYTF. The CDR3 DNA follows: TGTGCCAGCAGCGTACAGGGTCGGGGCTATGGCTACACCTTC.

This rearrangement joins TRBV5-5 to TRBJ2-7, with 7 bases that match TRBD2. The V segment lost 0 bases and the J segment 3 bases; nucleotides outside the gene matches: 6. CDR1 is SGHKS, CDR2 YYEKEE, per germline (reference sequence). The CDR3 length is 15 residues. In DNA form, the CDR3 reads TGTGCCAGCAGCTTGGCCGCTAGCGGAGACTACGAGCAGTACTTC. Its translation: CASSLAASGDYEQYF.

The chain has TRBV28 and TRBJ1-1; D may be TRBD1 (6 bases). Germline V gene sequence: CDR1 MDHEN, CDR2 SYDVKM. V lost 4 bases and J lost 3, with 12 bases in between. This CDR3 is built from 14 residues. CDR3 protein: CASSSGTRYTEAFF. In nucleotides, the CDR3 is TGTGCCAGCAGTTCCGGGACACGGTACACTGAAGCTTTCTTT.

The genes are TRBV7-9 and TRBJ2-7; no clear D. The CDR3 has 13 amino acids. The germline V and J ends were trimmed by 3 bases and 6 bases, with 12 bases remaining between them. Germline V lookup: CDR1 SEHNR, CDR2 FQNEAQ (reference sequence). The CDR3 nucleotides are TGTGCCAGCAGCTTGAACAGTCTCGGCGAGCAGTACTTC. It translates to CASSLNSLGEQYF.

The rearrangement links TRBV10-2 to TRBJ2-7, with D possibly matching TRBD2 (6 bases). V was pared by 8 bases and J by 1 base, with 12 bases between. The CDR3 spans 13 residues. CDR1 and CDR2 (germline): WSHSY, SAAADI. The CDR3 is CASGAGSSYEQYF. CDR3 nucleotide sequence: TGCGCCAGCGGAGCCGGGAGTTCCTACGAGCAGTACTTC.

The V call is TRBV5-1, the J call TRBJ2-1, with TRBD2 identical over 11 bases. After removal of 4 bases from V and 8 bases from J, the junction contained 11 bases not matched to a gene. The CDR3 is 16 amino acids. The germline CDR1 and CDR2 sequences are SGHRS and YFSETQ. CDR3 nucleotides: TGCGCCAGCAGCCTAGACTCTAGCGGGAGGTTTTATGAGCAGTTCTTC. Protein: CASSLDSSGRFYEQFF.

This chain links TRBV5-5 with TRBJ2-5; 7 bases match TRBD1. V lost 0 bases, J lost 4 bases, and 6 bases stayed unmatched. The CDR3 extends over 15 amino acids. CDR1 and CDR2 (germline): SGHKS, YYEKEE (reference sequence). The CDR3 region is CASSLAGYRGETQYF. The CDR3 DNA sequence: TGTGCCAGCAGCTTGGCCGGATACAGGGGAGAGACCCAGTACTTC.